This T cell receptor beta chain comes out of a study of T-cell memory formation after mild COVID-19. TCRdb analysed the 5' RACE reads with MiXCR anew, one entry per CDR3 protein. The top ten hold roughly an eighth of the sample, which has more than 350,000 distinct CDR3 sequences, around 20% seen once. Only a few counts were recorded for this clonotype. The sequence was collected from an adult woman who had mild COVID-19 (a few samples of this study predate the infection). Cell type and time point are not known. The sample taken for sequencing was PBMCs or a T cell subset sorted from them (not recorded which).

CDR3 region: CASSFGQGMDTQYF. The CDR3 bases are TGTGCCAGCAGCTTCGGACAGGGCATGGATACGCAGTATTTT. The V gene is TRBV7-9, the J gene TRBJ2-3; 8 bases fit TRBD1. The CDR3 loop spans 14 amino acids. Germline V gene data show CDR1 as SEHNR and CDR2 as FQNEAQ (reference sequence). Losses at the gene ends were 3 bases for V and 6 bases for J; bases not matched to a gene: 5.